This TCR beta chain derives from a study of TIL therapy for anti-PD-1-resistant metastatic lung cancer. About the research overall: Tumors had a median PD-L1 proportion score of approximately 5.5%. Tumors carried a median approximately 1.6 non-synonymous mutations per megabase.

The immunoSEQ assay was v3. The repertoire was sequenced with immunoSEQ multiplex PCR; TCRdb's copy has only in-frame clones and lacks some. The sample lists around 45,000 clones, less than 75% occurring once. Trimming removed 2 bases at V and 5 bases at J, with 15 bases between. The CDR3 consists of 15 residues. Germline assignment: CDR1 ENHRY and CDR2 SYGVKD. Time point given: pre-treatment sample, taken before nivolumab and TIL therapy. The tumor samples were excised metastases, mostly pleural nodules or supraclavicular lymph nodes. The genes are TRBV10-3 and TRBJ2-5; tentatively, D is TRBD1 or TRBD2 (5 bases each). This TCR was recovered from a person aged 25-79 years with non-small cell lung cancer. This material consisted of tumor tissue, taken at baseline. CDR3 sequence (DNA): TGTGCCATCAGTGAGAGACAGCTGTCGGGGGAGACCCAGTACTTC. Its translation is CAISERQLSGETQYF.